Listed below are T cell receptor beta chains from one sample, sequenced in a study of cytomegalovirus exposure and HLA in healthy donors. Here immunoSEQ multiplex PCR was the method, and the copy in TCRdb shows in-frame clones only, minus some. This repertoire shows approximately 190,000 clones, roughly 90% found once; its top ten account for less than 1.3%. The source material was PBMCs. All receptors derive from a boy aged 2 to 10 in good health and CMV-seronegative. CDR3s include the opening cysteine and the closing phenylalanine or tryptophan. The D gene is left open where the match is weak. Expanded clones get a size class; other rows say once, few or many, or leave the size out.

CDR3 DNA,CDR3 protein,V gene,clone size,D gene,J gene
TGTGCCAGTAGTTTGGTCGGAGGGGTGGATCAGCCCCAGCATTTT,CASSLVGGVDQPQHF,TRBV19,.,.,TRBJ1-5
TGTGCCTGGGGCCGACAGGGTGGTGATCCACCCCTCCACTTT,CAWGRQGGDPPLHF,TRBV30,.,TRBD1,TRBJ1-6
TGTGCCAGCAGTATGGCAGGGAAAGGCACTGAAGCTTTCTTT,CASSMAGKGTEAFF,TRBV6-5,few,.,TRBJ1-1
TGCGCCAGCAGCCAAGATGGCCTAGCGGGAGCTGGGTACAATGAGCAGTTCTTC,CASSQDGLAGAGYNEQFF,TRBV4-1,.,TRBD2,TRBJ2-1
TGCAGCGTTGAAGTTGGACAGGGAGGGTCCGAGACCCAGTACTTC,CSVEVGQGGSETQYF,TRBV29-1,.,.,TRBJ2-5
TGCGCCAGCAGCCACAACCGGGACAACCAAGAGACCCAGTACTTC,CASSHNRDNQETQYF,TRBV4-1,.,.,TRBJ2-5
TGTGCCAGCAGCCACGGACAGGGGCGGAATCAGCCCCAGCATTTT,CASSHGQGRNQPQHF,TRBV28,.,TRBD1,TRBJ1-5
TGTGCCAGCAGCTTAAACCGGACAGGGAACTATGGCTACACCTTC,CASSLNRTGNYGYTF,TRBV7-8,once,TRBD1,TRBJ1-2
TGTGCCAGCTCGGAAACAGGGGGCCCTGGAAACACCATATATTTT,CASSETGGPGNTIYF,TRBV18,.,TRBD1,TRBJ1-3
TGTGCCAGCAAAGGTGGGGCAGAAGCTTTCTTT,CASKGGAEAFF,TRBV2,.,.,TRBJ1-1
TGTGCCAGCAGCTTAGGAATGGGCAGGAACACTGAAGCTTTCTTT,CASSLGMGRNTEAFF,TRBV7-2,.,.,TRBJ1-1
TGTGCCAGCAGCGTAGTTGAGGGCAATGAGCAGTTCTTC,CASSVVEGNEQFF,TRBV9,.,.,TRBJ2-1
TGTGCCAGCAGTCCGTCCGCTTACAGCACTGAAGCTTTCTTT,CASSPSAYSTEAFF,TRBV2,.,.,TRBJ1-1
TGTGCCAGTAGTATCGGAAGGACTAGCGGGGGCACGGAGACCCAGTACTTC,CASSIGRTSGGTETQYF,TRBV19,.,TRBD2,TRBJ2-5
TGTGCCAGCAGTGTATGGACAGGAGCTTTCTTT,CASSVWTGAFF,TRBV6-1,few,TRBD1,TRBJ1-1
TGCGCCAGCAGCCTTCGGAGTATAGCTAATGAAAAACTGTTTTTT,CASSLRSIANEKLFF,TRBV4-1,few,.,TRBJ1-4
TGTGCCAGCAGTTTGCCGACTAGCATAAACGAGCAGTACTTC,CASSLPTSINEQYF,TRBV28,.,TRBD2,TRBJ2-7
TGCGCCAGCAGCCGGACAGGGATCGGAGAGACCCAGTACTTC,CASSRTGIGETQYF,TRBV5-1,.,TRBD1,TRBJ2-5
TGTGCCAGCAGTGGCCCAGGGTTAGATACGCAGTATTTT,CASSGPGLDTQYF,TRBV6-1,.,.,TRBJ2-3
TGTGCCAGCAGCCCCCGGGGAGTCCTCACGCCTAAATCCGAGCAGTACTTC,CASSPRGVLTPKSEQYF,TRBV5-6,.,.,TRBJ2-7